Listed below are T cell receptor beta chains from one sample, sequenced in a study of blood T cell repertoires in COVID-19. Clones were sequenced by immunoSEQ multiplex PCR, and TCRdb holds only the in-frame ones, with some missing. The table has about 140,000 clones, approximately 80% seen once. The source material was peripheral blood. These TCRs come from a woman aged 55 to 70 with acute or convalescent COVID-19. Each CDR3 is given without its conserved first and last residue.

J	V	CDR3
TRBJ2-1	TRBV14	ASSPQGYEQF
TRBJ2-2	TRBV9	ASTPWDLNTGELF
TRBJ2-1	TRBV13	ASSLGPGGTGGNNEQF
TRBJ1-4	TRBV6-5	ASSSSGATNEKLF
TRBJ1-1	TRBV6-6	ASSLRQVEAF
TRBJ1-4	TRBV6-1	ASSEVQGFLIFEKLF
TRBJ2-3	TRBV19	ASSIEAGSTDTQY
TRBJ2-1	TRBV18	ASSPSSGSGVNEQF
TRBJ2-7	TRBV11-2	ASSSGGEQY
TRBJ2-1	TRBV5-6	ASSYTTRAKDEQF
TRBJ2-7	TRBV9	ASSASWGQGGGGQY
TRBJ1-1	TRBV9	ASSRRGLDTEAF
TRBJ2-3	TRBV19	ASTPVGLAGESTDTQY
TRBJ2-1	TRBV7-9	ASSLRLAGVGNEQF
TRBJ1-1	TRBV30	AWSFSQEGAF
TRBJ1-2	TRBV6-5	ASSPRGQGAGYT
TRBJ2-4	TRBV2	ASSEGRGRAKNIQY
TRBJ1-3	TRBV5-7	ASSPETFFSGNTIY
TRBJ2-3	TRBV5-1	ASSLQGTTGDTQY
TRBJ1-2	TRBV5-5	ASSVNGVMDRRPYYGYT
TRBJ1-3	TRBV25-1	ASSEGVRESGNTIY
TRBJ2-1	TRBV27	ASSPLAGGRPYNEQF
TRBJ2-7	TRBV3-1/TRBV3-2	ASSRRTSGTYEQY
TRBJ2-1	TRBV6-1	ASSEIGQGWDEQF
TRBJ2-1	TRBV14	ASSPLGTSGNNEQF
TRBJ2-1	TRBV27	ASTAGGRGYNEQF
TRBJ1-1	TRBV6-5	ASRPEGEAF
TRBJ2-7	TRBV2	ASSDFSYEQY
TRBJ1-2	TRBV3-1/TRBV3-2	ASSQEAKWYGYT
TRBJ2-4	TRBV28	ASTTRVVEAKNIQY
TRBJ1-5	TRBV21-1	ASSKLITEREPQH
TRBJ2-7	TRBV3-1/TRBV3-2	ASSPGWEGSYEQY
TRBJ2-5	TRBV7-2	ASSFQGLAEETQY
TRBJ2-1	TRBV18	ASSPMAVEQF
TRBJ1-6	TRBV5-8	ASSSSTGTGFVYHSPLH
TRBJ1-5	TRBV27	ASSFFAGDQPQH
TRBJ1-1	TRBV7-9	ASSLGGRTGLGTEAF
TRBJ1-1	TRBV6-5	ASSYEGRGTEAF
TRBJ1-4	TRBV9	ASSVELSGSNEKLF
TRBJ2-3	TRBV5-1	ASSLVAGGTDTQY
TRBJ2-5	TRBV4-1	ASSLLGLAGETQY
TRBJ2-1	TRBV5-1	ASSWGLAGGYEQF
TRBJ2-7	TRBV27	ASSRGGYSYEQY
TRBJ1-2	TRBV27	ASSLVKGLGGYT
TRBJ1-5	TRBV18	ASSPEGNQPQH
TRBJ1-2	TRBV30	AWSDRGHGYT
TRBJ2-7	TRBV28	ASSGESLGGTFNYEQY
TRBJ2-7	TRBV6-5	ASSPLQGAGEQY
TRBJ2-2	TRBV5-6	ASTVGGAGELF